The table lists the clone carrying this T cell receptor (beta chain) with many counts. Its cognate antigen is unknown. The data derive from a study of human T cells and chemical hapten exposure. Total RNA was extracted from unfractionated whole blood. This CDR3 is 12 amino acids long. Germline-derived CDR1 and CDR2 are SQVTM and ANQGSEA. V was trimmed by 1 base and J by 5 bases, leaving 9 bases between them. Individual cDNA molecules in this library carried unique molecular identifiers. As processed by the authors: TCR counts had a median of about 99,000 per sample and spanned roughly 20,000 to 690,600. From the reads, TCRdb called clonotypes with MiXCR, one entry per CDR3 protein. The V and J calls here are based on TCRdb, not the publication. Counted here are 95,000 to 150,000 distinct CDR3 sequences, 8.5% occurring once; the ten biggest clones make up more than 1.3%. The study's findings and limits: With regard to DPC sensitization, TCRs above 1 in 1000 frequency did not change.

This sequence was found in a human donor in good health. Some clones in this sample may be carry-over from other donors' samples. The V gene is TRBV29-1, the J gene TRBJ2-7; TRBD2 is a possible D gene (5 bases). The specimen was whole blood. CDR3 nucleotide sequence: TGCAGCGTTGAAGTCCGAGGGAACGAGCAGTACTTC. It is translated as CSVEVRGNEQYF.